Listed below are T cell receptor beta chains from one sample, sequenced in a study of T cells after yellow fever vaccination. TCRdb recomputed calls from the 5' RACE reads with MiXCR, one row per CDR3 protein. In the table there are more than 80,000 distinct CDR3 sequences, under 6.5% of which are singletons. Sequencing was performed on CD8+ T cells sorted from PBMCs, taken 10 days after the yellow fever booster vaccination. These receptors were taken from a man aged 18 to 29 who received the YFV17D yellow fever vaccine. Both conserved end residues are part of each CDR3. Fields, in order: J gene, clone size, D gene, V gene, CDR3 protein, CDR3 DNA. D genes are given only for firm matches. Where a row states a size, it is once, few, many or the class of an expanded clone; other rows omit it.

J gene: TRBJ1-2
clone size: .
D gene: .
V gene: TRBV13
CDR3 protein: CASSWVDGYTF
CDR3 DNA: TGTGCCAGCAGCTGGGTGGATGGCTACACCTTC

J gene: TRBJ2-5
clone size: many
D gene: .
V gene: TRBV20-1
CDR3 protein: CSAGTLETQYF
CDR3 DNA: TGCAGCGCCGGGACCCTAGAGACCCAGTACTTC

J gene: TRBJ1-5
clone size: few
D gene: .
V gene: TRBV15
CDR3 protein: CATSRDQSRKNQPQHF
CDR3 DNA: TGTGCCACCAGCAGAGATCAAAGCCGGAAAAATCAGCCCCAGCATTTT

J gene: TRBJ2-1
clone size: .
D gene: .
V gene: TRBV4-3
CDR3 protein: CASSQDEGGEQFF
CDR3 DNA: TGCGCCAGCAGCCAAGATGAGGGCGGTGAGCAGTTCTTC

J gene: TRBJ1-2
clone size: .
D gene: .
V gene: TRBV9
CDR3 protein: CASSVEGAYGYTF
CDR3 DNA: TGTGCCAGCAGCGTCGAGGGTGCCTATGGCTACACCTTC

J gene: TRBJ2-5
clone size: few
D gene: .
V gene: TRBV7-2
CDR3 protein: CASSLVTGETQYF
CDR3 DNA: TGTGCCAGCAGCTTAGTCACGGGAGAGACCCAGTACTTC

J gene: TRBJ2-1
clone size: few
D gene: TRBD2
V gene: TRBV27
CDR3 protein: CASRRTSSYNEQFF
CDR3 DNA: TGTGCCAGCAGACGGACTAGCTCCTACAATGAGCAGTTCTTC

J gene: TRBJ1-2
clone size: .
D gene: .
V gene: TRBV4-3
CDR3 protein: CASSQVLGDLDYGYTF
CDR3 DNA: TGCGCCAGCAGCCAAGTGTTGGGGGACTTAGACTATGGCTACACCTTC

J gene: TRBJ1-1
clone size: .
D gene: .
V gene: TRBV29-1
CDR3 protein: CSVERNTEAFF
CDR3 DNA: TGCAGCGTTGAACGTAACACTGAAGCTTTCTTT

J gene: TRBJ1-2
clone size: .
D gene: .
V gene: TRBV7-9
CDR3 protein: CAMGPGIGGYTF
CDR3 DNA: TGTGCCATGGGCCCGGGGATCGGTGGCTACACCTTC

J gene: TRBJ1-5
clone size: few
D gene: .
V gene: TRBV4-1
CDR3 protein: CASSQHTKSQPQHF
CDR3 DNA: TGCGCCAGCAGCCAACATACAAAGAGTCAGCCCCAGCATTTT

J gene: TRBJ2-2
clone size: .
D gene: .
V gene: TRBV2
CDR3 protein: CASIGRGTGELFF
CDR3 DNA: TGTGCCAGCATCGGCCGGGGCACCGGGGAGCTGTTTTTT

J gene: TRBJ2-3
clone size: few
D gene: .
V gene: TRBV5-1
CDR3 protein: CASSSGLYTDTQYF
CDR3 DNA: TGCGCCAGCAGCTCGGGACTTTACACAGATACGCAGTATTTT

J gene: TRBJ2-3
clone size: .
D gene: TRBD2
V gene: TRBV9
CDR3 protein: CASSLWTSGGARRDTQYF
CDR3 DNA: TGTGCCAGCAGCCTTTGGACTAGCGGGGGGGCCCGCAGGGATACGCAGTATTTT

J gene: TRBJ1-1
clone size: .
D gene: TRBD1
V gene: TRBV5-6
CDR3 protein: CASSPPRGQGVNKDTEAFF
CDR3 DNA: TGTGCCAGCAGCCCCCCGCGGGGACAGGGGGTTAATAAGGACACTGAAGCTTTCTTT

J gene: TRBJ2-2
clone size: many
D gene: .
V gene: TRBV7-9
CDR3 protein: CASSLRGAYETGELFF
CDR3 DNA: TGTGCCAGCAGCTTAAGAGGAGCATACGAGACCGGGGAGCTGTTTTTT

J gene: TRBJ1-5
clone size: .
D gene: .
V gene: TRBV3-1
CDR3 protein: CASSQDRAPNQPQHF
CDR3 DNA: TGTGCCAGCAGCCAAGACCGGGCCCCTAATCAGCCCCAGCATTTT

J gene: TRBJ2-1
clone size: few
D gene: .
V gene: TRBV28
CDR3 protein: CASSLLGGATYNEQFF
CDR3 DNA: TGTGCCAGCAGTTTATTGGGGGGGGCGACCTACAATGAGCAGTTCTTC

J gene: TRBJ1-2
clone size: .
D gene: .
V gene: TRBV4-1
CDR3 protein: CASSQEHSNYGYTF
CDR3 DNA: TGCGCCAGCAGCCAAGAGCACAGCAACTATGGCTACACCTTC

J gene: TRBJ2-3
clone size: .
D gene: TRBD1
V gene: TRBV6-2/TRBV6-3
CDR3 protein: CASTRTGGADTQYF
CDR3 DNA: TGTGCCAGCACCCGTACAGGGGGCGCAGATACGCAGTATTTT

J gene: TRBJ2-2
clone size: .
D gene: TRBD1
V gene: TRBV5-4
CDR3 protein: CASSNPADRGLRELFF
CDR3 DNA: TGTGCCAGCAGCAACCCAGCGGACAGGGGGCTAAGGGAGCTGTTTTTT

J gene: TRBJ2-1
clone size: .
D gene: .
V gene: TRBV19
CDR3 protein: CASSMDASNEQFF
CDR3 DNA: TGTGCCAGTAGTATGGATGCAAGCAATGAGCAGTTCTTC

J gene: TRBJ2-5
clone size: .
D gene: TRBD2
V gene: TRBV28
CDR3 protein: CASSSKRGSQETQYF
CDR3 DNA: TGTGCCAGCAGTTCAAAGCGGGGGAGTCAAGAGACCCAGTACTTC

J gene: TRBJ2-3
clone size: .
D gene: TRBD1
V gene: TRBV27
CDR3 protein: CASSGGQGGVSTDTQYF
CDR3 DNA: TGTGCCAGCAGTGGAGGACAGGGTGGGGTTAGCACAGATACGCAGTATTTT

J gene: TRBJ2-1
clone size: .
D gene: TRBD1
V gene: TRBV28
CDR3 protein: CASRGTGLVNEQFF
CDR3 DNA: TGTGCCAGCAGGGGGACAGGGCTTGTGAATGAGCAGTTCTTC

J gene: TRBJ1-4
clone size: .
D gene: .
V gene: TRBV14
CDR3 protein: CASSQTQGLANEKLFF
CDR3 DNA: TGTGCCAGCAGCCAGACCCAGGGGTTGGCTAATGAAAAACTGTTTTTT

J gene: TRBJ2-7
clone size: .
D gene: .
V gene: TRBV4-3
CDR3 protein: CASSQDVGWAYEQYF
CDR3 DNA: TGCGCCAGCAGCCAAGATGTGGGGTGGGCCTACGAGCAGTACTTC

J gene: TRBJ2-7
clone size: few
D gene: .
V gene: TRBV3-1
CDR3 protein: CASSQDEGGRSYEQYF
CDR3 DNA: TGTGCCAGCAGCCAAGATGAGGGCGGGCGGAGCTACGAGCAGTACTTC

J gene: TRBJ2-2
clone size: .
D gene: TRBD2
V gene: TRBV7-6
CDR3 protein: CASSLLAENTGELFF
CDR3 DNA: TGTGCCAGCAGCTTACTAGCGGAGAACACCGGGGAGCTGTTTTTT

J gene: TRBJ2-1
clone size: .
D gene: TRBD2
V gene: TRBV7-9
CDR3 protein: CASSFPRVAGGNEQFF
CDR3 DNA: TGTGCCAGCAGCTTTCCTCGAGTAGCGGGGGGCAATGAGCAGTTCTTC

J gene: TRBJ2-1
clone size: many
D gene: .
V gene: TRBV4-1
CDR3 protein: CATAPYDGAWEQFF
CDR3 DNA: TGCGCCACGGCCCCCTACGACGGGGCATGGGAGCAGTTCTTC

J gene: TRBJ1-2
clone size: .
D gene: .
V gene: TRBV7-6
CDR3 protein: CASSQQGSDGYTF
CDR3 DNA: TGTGCCAGCAGCCAACAGGGTTCGGATGGCTACACCTTC

J gene: TRBJ2-5
clone size: many
D gene: .
V gene: TRBV12-3/TRBV12-4
CDR3 protein: CASSFSVETQYF
CDR3 DNA: TGTGCCAGCAGTTTTAGCGTGGAGACCCAGTACTTC

J gene: TRBJ1-6
clone size: many
D gene: .
V gene: TRBV7-9
CDR3 protein: CASSLPGGTPLHF
CDR3 DNA: TGTGCCAGCAGCTTACCTGGGGGTACACCCCTCCACTTT

J gene: TRBJ2-5
clone size: few
D gene: .
V gene: TRBV3-1
CDR3 protein: CASRRTWGAETQYF
CDR3 DNA: TGTGCCAGCAGACGAACTTGGGGGGCAGAGACCCAGTACTTC

J gene: TRBJ1-3
clone size: few
D gene: .
V gene: TRBV7-9
CDR3 protein: CASSASRDSGNTIYF
CDR3 DNA: TGTGCCAGCAGCGCCTCCAGGGACTCTGGAAACACCATATATTTT

J gene: TRBJ2-3
clone size: .
D gene: .
V gene: TRBV20-1
CDR3 protein: CSARKPGDTQYF
CDR3 DNA: TGCAGTGCTAGAAAGCCCGGAGATACGCAGTATTTT

J gene: TRBJ2-3
clone size: .
D gene: .
V gene: TRBV14
CDR3 protein: CASSHPRGSTDTQYF
CDR3 DNA: TGTGCCAGCAGCCATCCCAGGGGAAGCACAGATACGCAGTATTTT

J gene: TRBJ1-5
clone size: .
D gene: .
V gene: TRBV27
CDR3 protein: CASSLGQGGPQHF
CDR3 DNA: TGTGCCAGCAGTTTGGGGCAGGGCGGGCCCCAGCATTTT

J gene: TRBJ1-6
clone size: .
D gene: .
V gene: TRBV12-3/TRBV12-4
CDR3 protein: CASSFEGSSYNSPLHF
CDR3 DNA: TGTGCCAGCAGTTTCGAGGGGAGCTCCTATAATTCACCCCTCCACTTT

J gene: TRBJ2-1
clone size: .
D gene: TRBD2
V gene: TRBV12-3/TRBV12-4
CDR3 protein: CASSLGGGGNEQFF
CDR3 DNA: TGTGCCAGCAGTTTAGGTGGGGGGGGAAATGAGCAGTTCTTC

J gene: TRBJ2-3
clone size: many
D gene: .
V gene: TRBV2
CDR3 protein: CASSELPDTQYF
CDR3 DNA: TGTGCCAGCAGTGAGTTACCGGATACGCAGTATTTT

J gene: TRBJ2-5
clone size: .
D gene: .
V gene: TRBV18
CDR3 protein: CASSPATSRQETQYF
CDR3 DNA: TGTGCCAGCTCCCCCGCTACTAGCCGACAAGAGACCCAGTACTTC

J gene: TRBJ1-4
clone size: few
D gene: .
V gene: TRBV29-1
CDR3 protein: CSVVGGGEKLFF
CDR3 DNA: TGCAGCGTTGTGGGGGGCGGCGAAAAACTGTTTTTT